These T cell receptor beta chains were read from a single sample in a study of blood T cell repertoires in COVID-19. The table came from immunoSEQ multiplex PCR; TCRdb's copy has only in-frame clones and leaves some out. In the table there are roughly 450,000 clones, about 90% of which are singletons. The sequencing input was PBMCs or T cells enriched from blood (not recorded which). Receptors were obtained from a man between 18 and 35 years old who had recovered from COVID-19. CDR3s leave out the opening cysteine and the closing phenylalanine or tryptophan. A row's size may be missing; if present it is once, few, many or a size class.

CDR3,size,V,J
ASSPTTGLNTEAF,-,TRBV7-9,TRBJ1-1
ATSGDRGNYGYT,-,TRBV15,TRBJ1-2
SVGGAAEAF,-,TRBV29-1,TRBJ1-1
ASRGTGPYEQY,-,TRBV2,TRBJ2-7
ATSDLAGFDTQY,once,TRBV24-1,TRBJ2-3
ASGLSKKGTSNTGELF,-,TRBV12-5,TRBJ2-2
ASSLRESYGYT,-,TRBV12-3/TRBV12-4,TRBJ1-2
ASSRGPGQGTDTQY,-,TRBV7-9,TRBJ2-3
ASRDRASLH,once,TRBV12-3/TRBV12-4,TRBJ1-6
ASSPSGGGIMNTEAF,-,TRBV18,TRBJ1-1
ASSLWAPGGTGELF,few,TRBV7-3,TRBJ2-2
ASSLYPIQGGSGNTIY,-,TRBV7-6,TRBJ1-3
ASSPDRENSPLH,-,TRBV6-5,TRBJ1-6
ASSIGHRDEKLF,-,TRBV19,TRBJ1-4
ASSKFSGGAVTDTQY,-,TRBV19,TRBJ2-3
ASSLGHRGNTIY,-,TRBV7-9,TRBJ1-3
ASSTGQGFYEQY,-,TRBV7-3,TRBJ2-7
ASSRGRSNQPQH,-,TRBV18,TRBJ1-5
ASSHPGISREQY,-,TRBV3-1/TRBV3-2,TRBJ2-7
ASRNRVREQY,-,TRBV2,TRBJ2-7
ASSTQGALNEKLF,-,TRBV7-8,TRBJ1-4
ASRRTGTNEKLF,-,TRBV19,TRBJ1-4
ASSLSGTSGRSAYEQY,-,TRBV27,TRBJ2-7
ASSLSSRNYGYT,-,TRBV27,TRBJ1-2